This TCR beta chain was recorded in a study of blood T cell repertoires in COVID-19. Overall study context: COVID-19 samples from acute and convalescent phases originated in the United States, Italy and Spain. Nucleic acid was either cDNA or gDNA, and it came from T cells, B-cell-depleted T cells, or PBMCs.

Source study methods: How many nucleated cells were present was estimated from reference gene primer amplification. Produced via immunoSEQ multiplex PCR; TCRdb's table is partial and in-frame only. The V and J calls and the clone size are those of that table, but D and trimming were determined from the DNA. This table holds roughly 70,000 clones, under 90% found once. The trim removed 5 bases at V and 6 bases at J, leaving 21 bases unmatched. The germline V gene has CDR1 SGHNT and CDR2 YENEEA. The CDR3 is made up of 19 amino acids. This clonotype was obtained from a man aged 70 or older who had recovered from COVID-19. V is TRBV11-3 and J is TRBJ2-7; 11 nucleotides line up with TRBD2. Sequenced material: peripheral blood. CDR3 in DNA: TGTGCCAGCAGCCCGATCTGGTCAGTCCGGACTAGCGGGCAATCCGAGCAGTACTTC. Its translation: CASSPIWSVRTSGQSEQYF.